The clone carrying this TCR beta chain was counted only a few times. Its antigen is as yet unknown. The data belong to a study of graft-versus-host responses after intestinal transplantation. Study summary: Each recipient received anti-thymocyte globulin induction, then tacrolimus and steroids for approximately 3 years. Study results and caveats: GvH clones turned up in recipient marrow; some had shown up first in ileum or blood. Some patients had graft-donor T cell macrochimerism, and their allografts showed high graft-versus-host to host-versus-graft clonal ratios.

This CDR3 contains 13 residues. Trimming shortened V by 6 bases and J by 8 bases, and 11 bases separated the two germline ends. Germline V gene sequence: CDR1 LNHDA, CDR2 SQIVND (reference sequence). Clones were sequenced by immunoSEQ multiplex PCR, and TCRdb holds only the in-frame ones, with some missing. The sample has roughly 70,000 clones, roughly 92% seen once. Marrow sampled after transplant originated from the posterior iliac crest or another site. The receptor's source is a human patient who received an intestinal transplant, so some T cells may come from the graft donor. The genes are TRBV19 and TRBJ1-6; D not resolved. The sample here was bone marrow, taken roughly 110 weeks after intestinal transplantation. The chain's CDR3 is CASRQRLDSPLHF. CDR3 DNA: TGTGCCAGTAGACAGCGCCTGGATTCACCCCTCCACTTT. Combining the CDR3 with reference TRBV19 and TRBJ1-6 gives the whole variable domain DGGITQSPKYLFRKEGQNVTLSCEQNLNHDAMYWYRQDPGQGLRLIYYSQIVNDFQKGDIAEGYSVSREKKESFPLTVTSAQKNPTAFYLCASRQRLDSPLHFGNGTRLTVT.